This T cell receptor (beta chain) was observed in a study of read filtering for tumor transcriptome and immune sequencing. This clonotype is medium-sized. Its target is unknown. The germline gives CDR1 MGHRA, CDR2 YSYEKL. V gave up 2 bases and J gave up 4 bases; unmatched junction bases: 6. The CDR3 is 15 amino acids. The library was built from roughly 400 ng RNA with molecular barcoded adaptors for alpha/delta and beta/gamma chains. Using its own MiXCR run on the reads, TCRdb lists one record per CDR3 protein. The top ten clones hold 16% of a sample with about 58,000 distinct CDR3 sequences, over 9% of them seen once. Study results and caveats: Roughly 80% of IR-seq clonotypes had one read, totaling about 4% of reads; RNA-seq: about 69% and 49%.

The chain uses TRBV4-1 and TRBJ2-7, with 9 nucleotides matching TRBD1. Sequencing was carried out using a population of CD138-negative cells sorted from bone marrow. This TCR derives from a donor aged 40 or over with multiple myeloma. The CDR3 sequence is CASSQLGDRAYEQYF. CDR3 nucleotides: TGCGCCAGCAGCCAATTAGGGGACAGGGCTTACGAGCAGTACTTC.